The clone carrying this TCR beta chain appeared many times. Its antigen remains unidentified. This sample was included in a study of T-cell reconstitution after alpha-beta-depleted transplantation in children. Whole-study findings and limits: In patients about two months after transplant, alpha-beta T cells reportedly arose from several hundred expanded graft clones. T-cell numbers and diversity, one year after transplant, stemmed largely from T cells that were newly produced. Day-60 TCRbeta diversity that was high in some patients was derived from surviving recipient T cells and thymic progenitors.

During its preparation, the TCRbeta library received unique molecular identifiers. TCRdb reprocessed the PCR reads with MiXCR, giving one entry per CDR3 protein. The table includes fewer than 350,000 distinct CDR3 sequences, around a tenth detected once. This TCR was recovered from a male patient aged 2-10 years who had a stem cell transplant for chronic granulomatous disease, so the T cells may come from the graft donor. The sequencing here drew on peripheral blood, taken 180 days after TCRalphabeta/CD19-depleted stem cell transplant.

The CDR3 sequence is CASRSRTGTGRPPGTQYF. DNA for the CDR3: TGTGCCAGCAGATCAAGGACAGGGACCGGAAGACCTCCTGGGACCCAGTACTTC. The J gene is TRBJ2-5, the V gene TRBV7-8, with TRBD1 matching 8 bases. The CDR3 sequence is 18 residues long. The J segment lost 7 bases and the V segment lost 6 bases, leaving 22 bases of the junction unmatched. Germline V CDR1 and CDR2: SGHVS, FQNEAQ.